The clone carrying this T cell receptor (beta chain) was detected once. This entry comes from a study of blood T cell repertoires in COVID-19. In the study overall: COVID-19 samples collected from the United States, Italy and Spain covered acute and convalescent phases.

Original processing notes: The authors estimated nucleated cell counts from reference gene primer amplification. TCRdb keeps only in-frame clones here, not all; method: immunoSEQ multiplex PCR. From that table come the V and J calls and clone size; the DNA was used to work out D and trimming. This table holds around 250,000 clones, over 80% found once. The TCR sequence derives from a woman between 35 and 50 years old who had recovered from COVID-19. Sample: peripheral blood.

The CDR3 protein is CASRPNGYQRGHAGELFF. The CDR3 DNA follows: TGTGCCAGTAGACCTAATGGGTACCAAAGGGGGCATGCCGGGGAGCTGTTTTTT. The V call is TRBV19, the J call TRBJ2-2; the match to TRBD1 covers 7 bases. The CDR3 extends over 18 amino acids. Germline V lookup: CDR1 LNHDA, CDR2 SQIVND (reference sequence). J gave up 6 bases and V 6 bases, and 19 bases lay outside the gene matches.